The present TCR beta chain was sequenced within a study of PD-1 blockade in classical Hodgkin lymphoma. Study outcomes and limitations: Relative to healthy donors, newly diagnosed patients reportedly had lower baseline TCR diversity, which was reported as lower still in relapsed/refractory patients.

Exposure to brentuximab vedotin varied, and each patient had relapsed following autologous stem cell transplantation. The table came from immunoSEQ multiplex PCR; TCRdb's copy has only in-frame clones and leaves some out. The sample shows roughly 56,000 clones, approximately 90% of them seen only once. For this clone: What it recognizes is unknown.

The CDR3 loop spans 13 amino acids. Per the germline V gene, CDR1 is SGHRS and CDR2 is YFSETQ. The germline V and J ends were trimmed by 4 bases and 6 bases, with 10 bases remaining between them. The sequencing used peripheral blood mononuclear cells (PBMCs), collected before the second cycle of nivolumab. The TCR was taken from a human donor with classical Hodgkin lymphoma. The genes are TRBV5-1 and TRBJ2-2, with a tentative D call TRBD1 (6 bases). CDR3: CASSVTGPGELFF. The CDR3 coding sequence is TGCGCCAGCAGCGTAACAGGGCCCGGGGAGCTGTTTTTT. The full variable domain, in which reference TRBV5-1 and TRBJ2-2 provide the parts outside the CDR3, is KAGVTQTPRYLIKTRGQQVTLSCSPISGHRSVSWYQQTPGQGLQFLFEYFSETQRNKGNFPGRFSGRQFSNSRSEMNVSTLELGDSALYLCASSVTGPGELFFGEGSRLTVL.